The entry below describes one T cell receptor (beta chain). The assay was immunoSEQ multiplex PCR, and TCRdb's table has in-frame clones only and misses some. This table holds roughly 61,000 clones, 75% to 85% found once. CDR3 length: 14 amino acids. Per germline, CDR1 SGHTA and CDR2 FQGTGA. The V and J ends lost 5 bases and 4 bases respectively, with 14 bases between them. This entry belongs to a study of OX40 agonist ivuxolimab in advanced cancers. Study as a whole: Every patient in dose escalation had hepatocellular carcinoma, melanoma, renal cell or head and neck cancer.

V is TRBV7-3 and J is TRBJ1-1; D possibly corresponds to TRBD1 (6 bases). The source was CD4+ or CD8+ T cells sorted from blood, collected in a trial of the OX40 agonist ivuxolimab. The sequence derives from an adult with an advanced solid tumor such as melanoma, head and neck, liver or kidney cancer. The CDR3 bases are TGTGCCAGCAGCCCCCGGCAGGGGACCACTGAAGCTTTCTTT. Translated: CASSPRQGTTEAFF.